This TCR beta chain is from a study of T cell repertoires in cytomegalovirus infection. For this clonotype: A much larger clone differs by one base, so this may be a read error.

TCRdb fed the reads into MiXCR, producing one record per CDR3 protein. The sample records around 530,000 distinct CDR3 sequences, 15% to 20% being singletons. The germline V gene has CDR1 LNHDA and CDR2 SQIVND (reference sequence). V was cut by 6 bases and J by 6 bases, with 17 bases left in between. The CDR3 runs 14 residues. The sequencing sample was made of CD8+ T cells from PBMCs. The gene calls are TRBV19 and TRBJ1-2; D uncertain. This receptor was taken from a human donor in good health (CMV status not recorded). Some clones in this sample may be carry-over from other donors' samples. CDR3 residues: CASSPRAPLDGYTF. Here the CDR3 DNA reads TGTGCCAGTAGCCCCCGGGCGCCCTTGGATGGCTACACCTTC.